This entry lists 18 T cell receptor beta chains sequenced from one sample in a study of CD8 T cells in ankylosing spondylitis. TCRdb recomputed calls from the 5' RACE reads with MiXCR, one row per CDR3 protein. The sample records over 130,000 distinct CDR3 sequences, more than 40% being singletons. The sequencing sample was made of synovial fluid, either unsorted or a sorted T cell fraction (not recorded which). These TCRs come from a male donor with ankylosing spondylitis.

The chain has TRBV7-2 and TRBJ2-1, with D perhaps TRBD2 (5 bases). CDR3 length: 17 amino acids. Trimming stripped 7 bases from V and 6 bases from J, with 25 bases between. Germline CDR1 SGHTA, CDR2 FQGNSA. CDR3 sequence reads: CASTKKLVYRPVNEQFF. In nucleotides, the CDR3 is TGTGCCAGCACCAAAAAACTAGTTTACCGTCCGGTCAATGAGCAGTTCTTC.

The chain links TRBV3-1 to TRBJ2-1; perhaps TRBD2 as D (7 bases). V was shortened by 3 bases and J by 1 base, with 13 bases between the two germline ends. Germline V gives CDR1 LGHDT, CDR2 YNNKEL (reference sequence). The CDR3 covers 16 residues. The CDR3 loop reads CASSHSGGRSYNEQFF. The CDR3 DNA reads as TGTGCCAGCAGCCACTCGGGGGGCCGGTCCTACAATGAGCAGTTCTTC.

In its sample, this clonotype was seen a few times. The gene calls are TRBV11-2 and TRBJ2-7; D is undetermined. Looked up from germline, CDR1 is SGHAT and CDR2 is FQNNGV. This CDR3 has 14 residues. The V end was cut by 5 bases, the J end by 3 bases, with 14 bases between. The CDR3 protein is CASSPLAANYEQYF. In DNA form, the CDR3 reads TGTGCCAGCAGCCCCCTCGCGGCCAACTACGAGCAGTACTTC. Full variable domain (outside the CDR3, taken from reference TRBV11-2 and TRBJ2-7): EAGVAQSPRYKIIEKRQSVAFWCNPISGHATLYWYQQILGQGPKLLIQFQNNGVVDDSQLPKDRFSAERLKGVDSTLKIQPAKLEDSAVYLCASSPLAANYEQYFGPGTRLTVT.

The V call is TRBV25-1, the J call TRBJ2-5; the match to TRBD2 covers 8 bases. With 6 bases clipped from V and 5 bases from J, the junction kept 5 bases outside the gene matches. Germline V gene sequence: CDR1 MGHDK, CDR2 SYGVNS. CDR3 size: 13 residues. CDR3 nucleotides: TGTGCCAGCAGCCTAGCGGGCAGTGAGACCCAGTACTTC. Residues: CASSLAGSETQYF.

This clonotype has a handful of counts. The rearrangement joins TRBV27 to TRBJ2-7, with TRBD2 matching over 9 bases. Losses at the gene ends were 5 bases for V and 2 bases for J; bases not matched to a gene: 10. The CDR3 has 16 amino acids. CDR1 and CDR2 from the germline V gene are MNHEY and SMNVEV (reference sequence). The CDR3 DNA reads TGTGCCAGCAGTCCCTATACGCTAGCGGGGACCTACGAGCAGTACTTC. Its translation: CASSPYTLAGTYEQYF.

The rearrangement links TRBV6-2 or TRBV6-3 to TRBJ1-2, with D perhaps matching TRBD1 (5 bases). The CDR3 has 16 residues. The V and J ends lost 6 bases and 7 bases respectively, with 24 bases between them. CDR1 and CDR2 from the germline V gene are MNHEY and SVGEGT. CDR3 DNA sequence: TGTGCCAGCAGAGCACCTGGACGGCGGGGACCCTGTGGCTACACCTTC. Protein product: CASRAPGRRGPCGYTF.

The chain has TRBV5-1 and TRBJ1-2, with 7 bases that match TRBD1. The CDR3 loop spans 14 amino acids. V trimming: 2 bases; J trimming: 4 bases; junction bases outside the gene matches: 5. Germline V CDR1 and CDR2: SGHRS, YFSETQ. This CDR3 is CASSLRGRVYGYTF. In DNA, the CDR3 is TGCGCCAGCAGCTTAAGGGGGCGCGTCTATGGCTACACCTTC.

The gene calls are TRBV10-3 and TRBJ2-7, with TRBD1 identical over 7 bases. The CDR3 contains 15 residues. Losses at the gene ends were 10 bases for V and 1 base for J; bases not matched to a gene: 13. CDR1 is ENHRY and CDR2 is SYGVKD in the germline V gene. In DNA, the CDR3 is TGTGCCACCAAAGACGTGGACAGGAATTCCTACGAGCAGTACTTC. Its translation: CATKDVDRNSYEQYF.

The chain is built from TRBV2 and TRBJ1-6; no clear D gene. The V gene's germline CDR1 is SNHLY and CDR2 FYNNEI. Trimming left V 1 base short and J 0 bases short, with 13 bases between. CDR3 length equals 18 residues. Here the CDR3 reads CASSEVARPSSYNSPLHF. For the CDR3, the DNA is TGTGCCAGCAGTGAAGTCGCCAGGCCGAGCTCCTATAATTCACCCCTCCACTTT.

J is TRBJ1-6 and V is TRBV5-1; D uncertain. CDR1 SGHRS and CDR2 YFSETQ come from the germline V gene. V dropped 0 bases and J dropped 0 bases, with 22 bases sitting between them. The CDR3 totals 21 residues. The CDR3 spells CASSLGALQLRSISYNSPLHF. CDR3 sequence (DNA): TGCGCCAGCAGCTTGGGGGCTCTTCAACTCAGGAGTATCTCCTATAATTCACCCCTCCACTTT.

This clonotype has more than one count but fewer than ten. The chain carries TRBV20-1 and TRBJ2-2, with 12 nucleotides matching TRBD2. The V segment lost 2 bases and the J segment 13 bases; nucleotides outside the gene matches: 8. This CDR3 has 14 amino acids. Germline V lookup: CDR1 DFQATT, CDR2 SNEGSKA (reference sequence). The CDR3 DNA sequence: TGCAGTGCTAGAACCCGACTAGCGGGGGTAGGGCTGTTTTTT. This gives the protein CSARTRLAGVGLFF.

V and J are TRBV18 and TRBJ2-3; D is unclear. The V and J ends lost 3 bases and 2 bases respectively, with 27 bases between them. CDR1 is KGHSH, CDR2 LQKENI, per germline. The CDR3 contains 20 residues. CDR3 bases: TGTGCCAGCTCACCGCTTCCCCCCTTTTGGCCCAATTTTCACACAGATACGCAGTATTTT. This sequence encodes CASSPLPPFWPNFHTDTQYF.

The chain uses TRBV7-9 and TRBJ2-1; the D gene is possibly TRBD2 (5 bases). Trimming pared 1 base from V and 6 bases from J, leaving 7 bases between. CDR3 length equals 13 residues. Looked up from germline, CDR1 is SEHNR and CDR2 is FQNEAQ (reference sequence). CDR3 protein: CASSLVRVNEQFF. The CDR3 bases are TGTGCCAGCAGCTTAGTGCGGGTCAATGAGCAGTTCTTC.

This clonotype is a singleton in its sample. The chain combines TRBV6-1 with TRBJ2-7; D may be TRBD2 (6 bases). The CDR3 extends over 15 amino acids. Germline values: CDR1 MNHNS, CDR2 SASEGT. V lost 3 bases to trimming and J lost 1 base, with 13 bases between them. CDR3 bases: TGTGCCAGCAGTGAGGGCGCTAGCGATTCCTACGAGCAGTACTTC. This codes for CASSEGASDSYEQYF.

The J gene is TRBJ1-1, the V gene TRBV2; D remains unclear. Deletions cut 1 base from V and 6 bases from J, with 12 bases between. Germline V gene data show CDR1 as SNHLY and CDR2 as FYNNEI. There are 14 residues in the CDR3. The CDR3 region is CASSEVGVIAEAFF. The CDR3 bases are TGTGCCAGCAGTGAAGTTGGCGTTATCGCTGAAGCTTTCTTT.

This rearrangement joins TRBV9 to TRBJ2-1, with a possible D match to TRBD2 (5 bases). This CDR3 contains 15 residues. V shed 4 bases and J shed 0 bases, with 11 bases lying between them. Germline assignment: CDR1 SGDLS and CDR2 YYNGEE. CDR3 coding DNA: TGTGCCAGCAGCCCCGAGGGCAGCTCCTACAATGAGCAGTTCTTC. This gives the protein CASSPEGSSYNEQFF. Full variable domain (outside the CDR3, taken from reference TRBV9 and TRBJ2-1): DSGVTQTPKHLITATGQRVTLRCSPRSGDLSVYWYQQSLDQGLQFLIQYYNGEERAKGNILERFSAQQFPDLHSELNLSSLELGDSALYFCASSPEGSSYNEQFFGPGTRLTVL.

Ten or more counts support this clonotype. This sequence joins TRBV20-1 and TRBJ2-1; the match to TRBD2 covers 11 bases. Per germline, CDR1 DFQATT and CDR2 SNEGSKA (reference sequence). This CDR3 contains 18 residues. Trimming cost V 3 bases and J 2 bases; bases outside gene matches: 12. CDR3 DNA: TGCAGTGCTAGTCCGGGACTAGCGGAAGAAATTACCTACAATGAGCAGTTCTTC. Encoded protein: CSASPGLAEEITYNEQFF.

This sequence joins TRBV12-3 or TRBV12-4 and TRBJ2-7, with TRBD1 matching 7 bases. CDR3 length: 14 amino acids. The V and J ends lost 6 bases and 2 bases, in that order; junction bases with no gene match: 7. The CDR3 DNA is TGTGCCAGCAGAGAGGGGGACAGCCCCTACGAGCAGTACTTC. Residues: CASREGDSPYEQYF.